This T cell receptor beta chain comes out of a study of T-cell reconstitution after alpha-beta-depleted transplantation in children. Library preparation (for TCRbeta) was performed with unique molecular identifiers. TCRdb recomputed calls from the PCR reads with MiXCR, one row per CDR3 protein. This table has over 300,000 distinct CDR3 sequences, over 9% appearing once. This specimen was PBMCs from the stem cell graft donor, taken from the stem cell graft. The TCR originated in a human donor who donated a stem cell graft to a child with acute lymphoblastic leukemia.

CDR3 bases: TGTGCCAGCAGTTCGGACACCTACTCCTACGAGCAGTACTTC. It encodes CASSSDTYSYEQYF. The genes are TRBV6-5 and TRBJ2-7; D may be TRBD1 (5 bases). The germline CDR1 and CDR2 sequences are MNHEY and SVGAGI. V dropped 4 bases and J dropped 0 bases, with 10 bases sitting between them. This CDR3 has 14 amino acids.